The T cell receptor (beta chain) under discussion was sequenced for a study of blood T cell repertoires in COVID-19. Here immunoSEQ multiplex PCR was the method, and the copy in TCRdb shows in-frame clones only, minus some. This sample has around 260,000 clones, with 87% found just once. The CDR3 length is 15 residues. Per the germline V gene, CDR1 is MNHEY and CDR2 is SVGEGT. J lost 3 bases, V lost 5 bases, and 5 bases had no gene match. Specimen: peripheral blood. The chain has TRBV6-2 or TRBV6-3 and TRBJ2-1; the match to TRBD1 covers 9 bases. The TCR was taken from a woman between 45 and 65 years old with acute or convalescent COVID-19. The CDR3 loop reads CASSLSGQGYNEQFF. In nucleotides, the CDR3 is TGTGCCAGCAGTCTTTCGGGACAGGGCTACAATGAGCAGTTCTTC.